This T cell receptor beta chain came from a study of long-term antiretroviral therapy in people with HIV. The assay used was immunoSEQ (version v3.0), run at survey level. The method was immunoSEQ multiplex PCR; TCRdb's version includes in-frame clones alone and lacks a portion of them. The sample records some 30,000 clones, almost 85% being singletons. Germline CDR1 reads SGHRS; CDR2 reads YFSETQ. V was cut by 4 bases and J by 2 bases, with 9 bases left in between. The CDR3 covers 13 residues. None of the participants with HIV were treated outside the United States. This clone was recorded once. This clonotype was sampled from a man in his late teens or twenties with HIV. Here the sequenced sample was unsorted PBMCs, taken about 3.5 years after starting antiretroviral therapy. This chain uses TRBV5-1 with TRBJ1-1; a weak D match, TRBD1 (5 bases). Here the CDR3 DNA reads TGCGCCAGCAGCCGGGGGGGAAACACTGAAGCTTTCTTT. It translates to CASSRGGNTEAFF.